The next 31 T cell receptor beta chains were all read from a single sample in a study of CXCR3-negative and CXCR3-positive naive CD8 T cells (dated by TCRdb to 2018 to 2020). Sequenced on a NextSeq 550. The Human TCR Profiling Kit (MiLaboratory) was used to prepare UMI-labeled 5' RACE TRB cDNA libraries. TCRdb reprocessed the reads, reporting each CDR3 protein sequence once and no DNA. The sample's clone listing holds approximately 100,000 distinct CDR3 sequences. The ten largest clones capture about 1.5% of the sample. Sequencing was performed on naive CXCR3- CD8+ T cells from blood. Read against the paper, the sample's cell subset or site label means: CD45RO-CCR7+CD27+CD95- naive CD8+ T cells lacking CXCR3 (TNR3-). These TCRs come from a human donor in good health. Some clones in this sample may be carry-over from other donors' samples.

V gene TRBV5-1 combines with J gene TRBJ2-7; as DNA is missing, the TRBD2 call by TCRdb cannot be tested. The CDR3 runs to 13 residues. Germline CDR1 and CDR2: SGHRS and YFSETQ. CDR3 sequence reads: CASSPGPKYEQYF.

This rearrangement joins TRBV5-1 to TRBJ2-7; TCRdb designates TRBD1, a call that cannot be tested without DNA. This CDR3 is 14 amino acids long. The germline V gene encodes CDR1 SGHRS and CDR2 YFSETQ. The CDR3 loop is CASSLGQGINEQYF.

The J gene is TRBJ2-7, the V gene TRBV27; TCRdb reports TRBD2, a call that lacks DNA to check it against. The CDR3 length is 16 residues. Germline V lookup: CDR1 MNHEY, CDR2 SMNVEV (reference sequence). CDR3 in amino acids: CASSPRTIQPSYEQYF.

The chain joins TRBV29-1 to TRBJ2-7; the TRBD2 assignment by TCRdb is unverifiable without DNA. The germline gives CDR1 SQVTM, CDR2 ANQGSEA. The CDR3 sequence is 12 residues long. The CDR3 spells CSVAGSRAEQYF.

The V and J genes are TRBV7-2 and TRBJ1-1; TCRdb's D call of TRBD1 is untestable without DNA. Per germline, CDR1 SGHTA and CDR2 FQGNSA. CDR3 length equals 16 residues. The chain's CDR3 is CASSLRDRGLNTEAFF. The full variable domain, rest sourced from reference TRBV7-2 and TRBJ1-1, is GAGVSQSPSNKVTEKGKDVELRCDPISGHTALYWYRQSLGQGLEFLIYFQGNSAPDKSGLPSDRFSAERTGGSVSTLTIQRTQQEDSAVYLCASSLRDRGLNTEAFFGQGTRLTVV.

The rearrangement links TRBV20-1 to TRBJ2-7. This CDR3 contains 13 residues. Germline V gene lookup returns CDR1 DFQATT and CDR2 SNEGSKA (reference sequence). Here the CDR3 reads CSARRLSSYEQYF.

This chain joins TRBV5-6 and TRBJ2-7; TCRdb outputs TRBD1, but without DNA this stays unchecked. The CDR3 spans 14 residues. CDR1 and CDR2 from the germline V gene are SGHDT and YYEEEE. This chain's CDR3 is CASSPGTEAYEQYF.

The gene calls are TRBV4-3 and TRBJ2-1; with no DNA, the TCRdb D assignment of TRBD1 cannot be verified. The CDR3 length is 15 residues. CDR1 is LGHNA, CDR2 YSLEER, per germline. The CDR3: CASSQDWQGNKEQFF.

The J gene is TRBJ2-1, the V gene TRBV4-1; TCRdb gives TRBD2 as the D gene, but with no DNA this cannot be confirmed. This CDR3 spans 22 amino acids. Germline lookup yields CDR1 MGHRA and CDR2 YSYEKL. CDR3 residues: CASSQDPGLPGAGLGIYNEQFF.

The V gene is TRBV12-3 or TRBV12-4, the J gene TRBJ1-2; TCRdb calls TRBD1, which cannot be checked without DNA. This CDR3 spans 13 amino acids. The CDR3 here is CASSLGAVYGYTF.

The gene calls are TRBV7-9 and TRBJ2-7. Germline V lookup: CDR1 SEHNR, CDR2 FQNEAQ (reference sequence). This CDR3 spans 15 amino acids. The chain's CDR3 is CASSLGETVPYEQYF.

The V and J genes are TRBV29-1 and TRBJ2-1; the D call from TCRdb, TRBD1, cannot be confirmed without DNA. In germline, CDR1 is SQVTM, CDR2 ANQGSEA. This CDR3 comprises 13 residues. The CDR3 sequence: CSLQRTDYNEQFF.

The chain couples TRBV28 to TRBJ1-2. Germline V gene data show CDR1 as MDHEN and CDR2 as SYDVKM. This CDR3 is built from 13 residues. The CDR3 region is CASSLVPDKGYTF.

The chain is built from TRBV29-1 and TRBJ1-2. This CDR3 contains 12 residues. Per the germline V gene, CDR1 is SQVTM and CDR2 is ANQGSEA. CDR3 sequence: CSVEEAGPGYTF.

The chain combines TRBV20-1 with TRBJ1-2; the TRBD1 assignment by TCRdb is unverifiable without DNA. Looked up from germline, CDR1 is DFQATT and CDR2 is SNEGSKA (reference sequence). This CDR3 is built from 16 residues. The CDR3 loop is CSARDRGRLTNYGYTF.

This sequence joins TRBV19 and TRBJ2-1; checking the TCRdb D call of TRBD2 is not possible without DNA. Germline V lookup: CDR1 LNHDA, CDR2 SQIVND (reference sequence). The CDR3 is 15 residues long. The CDR3 reads CASRPGLGAYNEQFF.

The rearrangement uses TRBV7-9 and TRBJ2-7; TCRdb's D gene call, TRBD1, goes unchecked for lack of DNA. CDR1 is SEHNR, CDR2 FQNEAQ, per germline (reference sequence). The CDR3 totals 13 residues. The CDR3 spells CASSPTPPYEQYF.

The chain links TRBV5-1 to TRBJ2-1; there is no DNA to check the TCRdb D call of TRBD2. The CDR3 has 16 amino acids. The germline V gene encodes CDR1 SGHRS and CDR2 YFSETQ. The CDR3 reads CASSLAGLAGPNEQFF.

V and J are TRBV29-1 and TRBJ2-2; TCRdb lists TRBD2, though no DNA is available to test this call. The CDR3 covers 16 residues. In germline, CDR1 is SQVTM, CDR2 ANQGSEA. The CDR3 sequence is CSVVGGESLNTGELFF.

This chain joins TRBV7-9 and TRBJ2-7; with no DNA, the TCRdb D assignment of TRBD1 cannot be verified. Germline lookup yields CDR1 SEHNR and CDR2 FQNEAQ (reference sequence). The CDR3 covers 15 residues. The CDR3 protein is CASSSLIGDRYEQYF.

The J gene is TRBJ2-1, the V gene TRBV20-1; lacking DNA, the TRBD1 call made by TCRdb goes unchecked. CDR3 size: 16 residues. Germline V CDR1 and CDR2: DFQATT, SNEGSKA (reference sequence). CDR3 sequence: CSARDRAVPSYNEQFF.

The chain carries TRBV6-6 and TRBJ2-7. Germline V gene sequence: CDR1 MNHNY, CDR2 SVGAGI (reference sequence). The CDR3 has 14 residues. This CDR3 is CASSTSLESYEQYF.

The rearrangement uses TRBV20-1 and TRBJ2-3; TCRdb designates TRBD1, a call that cannot be tested without DNA. Germline-derived CDR1 and CDR2 are DFQATT and SNEGSKA (reference sequence). This CDR3 has 15 amino acids. CDR3 residues: CSARPTGTGVHTQYF.

The chain couples TRBV7-9 to TRBJ2-1; TCRdb selects TRBD2, and the lack of DNA leaves this call unchecked. The germline gives CDR1 SEHNR, CDR2 FQNEAQ (reference sequence). The CDR3 contains 16 residues. This CDR3 reads CASSLATSGRLYEQFF.

This sequence joins TRBV28 and TRBJ2-1; absent DNA, TCRdb's TRBD1 call cannot be checked. Germline CDR1 MDHEN, CDR2 SYDVKM. The CDR3 length is 12 residues. The CDR3: CASSLTDNEQFF.

V and J are TRBV7-9 and TRBJ2-1; TCRdb calls TRBD1, which cannot be checked without DNA. From germline, CDR1 is SEHNR and CDR2 FQNEAQ (reference sequence). This CDR3 is 16 amino acids long. CDR3 residues: CASSPHGGETYNEQFF.

This chain uses TRBV7-8 with TRBJ2-3; checking the TCRdb D call of TRBD2 is not possible without DNA. The length of the CDR3 is 20 residues. The germline V gene encodes CDR1 SGHVS and CDR2 FQNEAQ. CDR3 sequence: CASSLETSGRDYVHGDTQYF.

This chain joins TRBV4-1 and TRBJ1-5; TCRdb's D gene call, TRBD1, goes unchecked for lack of DNA. Germline loops: CDR1 MGHRA, CDR2 YSYEKL. The CDR3 runs to 14 residues. CDR3 loop: CASSQERGVEPQHF.

The chain recombines TRBV12-3 or TRBV12-4 with TRBJ2-1; the D call of TRBD2 rests on TCRdb alone, since no DNA is present to check it. The CDR3 loop spans 16 amino acids. CDR3 protein: CASTLQTSGALNEQFF.

This chain joins TRBV15 and TRBJ1-1. The CDR3 sequence is 13 residues long. Germline CDR1 reads LNHNV; CDR2 reads YYDKDF (reference sequence). CDR3 sequence: CATRNGDNTEAFF.

The chain couples TRBV28 to TRBJ2-7. Germline lookup yields CDR1 MDHEN and CDR2 SYDVKM. This CDR3 comprises 13 residues. CDR3 amino acids: CASRRVSSYEQYF.